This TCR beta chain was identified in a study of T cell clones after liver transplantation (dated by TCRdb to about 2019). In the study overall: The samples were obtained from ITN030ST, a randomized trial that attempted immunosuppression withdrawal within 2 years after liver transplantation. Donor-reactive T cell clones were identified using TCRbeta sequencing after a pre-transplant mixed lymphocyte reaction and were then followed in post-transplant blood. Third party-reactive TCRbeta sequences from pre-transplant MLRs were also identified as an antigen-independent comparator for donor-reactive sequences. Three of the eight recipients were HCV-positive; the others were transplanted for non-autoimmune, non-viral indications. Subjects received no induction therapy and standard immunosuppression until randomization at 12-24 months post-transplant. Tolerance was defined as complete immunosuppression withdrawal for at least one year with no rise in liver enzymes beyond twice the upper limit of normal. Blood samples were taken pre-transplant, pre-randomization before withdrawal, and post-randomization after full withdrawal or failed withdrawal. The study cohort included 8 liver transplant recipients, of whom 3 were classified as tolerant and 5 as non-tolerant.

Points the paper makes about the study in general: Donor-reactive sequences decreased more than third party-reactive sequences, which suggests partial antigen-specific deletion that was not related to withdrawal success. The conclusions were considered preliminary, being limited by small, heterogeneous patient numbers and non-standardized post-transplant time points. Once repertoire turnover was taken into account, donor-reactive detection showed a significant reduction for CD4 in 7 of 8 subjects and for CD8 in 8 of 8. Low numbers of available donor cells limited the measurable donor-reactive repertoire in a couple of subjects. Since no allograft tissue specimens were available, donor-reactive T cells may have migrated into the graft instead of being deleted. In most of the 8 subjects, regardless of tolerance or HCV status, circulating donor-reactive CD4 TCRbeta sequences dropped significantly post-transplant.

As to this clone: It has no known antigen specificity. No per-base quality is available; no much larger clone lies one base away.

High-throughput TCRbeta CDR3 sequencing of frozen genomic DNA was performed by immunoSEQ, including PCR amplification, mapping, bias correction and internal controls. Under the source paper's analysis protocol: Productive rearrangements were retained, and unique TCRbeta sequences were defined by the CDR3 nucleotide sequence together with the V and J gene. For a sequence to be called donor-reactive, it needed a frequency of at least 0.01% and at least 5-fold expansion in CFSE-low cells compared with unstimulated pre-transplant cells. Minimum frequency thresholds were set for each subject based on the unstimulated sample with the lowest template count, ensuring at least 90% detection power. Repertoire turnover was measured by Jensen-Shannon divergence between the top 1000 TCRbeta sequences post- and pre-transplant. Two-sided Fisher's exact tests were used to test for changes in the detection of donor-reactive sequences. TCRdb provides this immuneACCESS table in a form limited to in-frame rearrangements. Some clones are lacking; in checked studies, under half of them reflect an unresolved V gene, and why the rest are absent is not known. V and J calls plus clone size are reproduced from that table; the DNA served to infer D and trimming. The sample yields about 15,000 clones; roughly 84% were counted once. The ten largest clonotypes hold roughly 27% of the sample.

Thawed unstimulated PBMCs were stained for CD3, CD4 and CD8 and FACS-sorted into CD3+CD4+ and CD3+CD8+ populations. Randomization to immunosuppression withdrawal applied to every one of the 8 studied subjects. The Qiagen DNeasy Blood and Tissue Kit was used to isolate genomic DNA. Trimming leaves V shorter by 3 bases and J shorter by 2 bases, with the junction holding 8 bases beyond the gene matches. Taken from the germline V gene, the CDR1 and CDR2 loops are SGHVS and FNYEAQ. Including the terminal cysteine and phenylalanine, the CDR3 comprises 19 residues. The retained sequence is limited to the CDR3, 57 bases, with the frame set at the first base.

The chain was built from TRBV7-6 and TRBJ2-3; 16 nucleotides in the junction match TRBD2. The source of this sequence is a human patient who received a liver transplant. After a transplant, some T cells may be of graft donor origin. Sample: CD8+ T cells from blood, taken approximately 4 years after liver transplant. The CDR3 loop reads CASSFIAGTSGRVTDTQYF. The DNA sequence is TGTGCCAGCAGCTTCATTGCCGGGACTAGCGGGAGGGTCACAGATACGCAGTATTTT.